The rows below give T cell receptor beta chains drawn from one sample of a study of OX40 agonist ivuxolimab in advanced cancers. Clones were sequenced by immunoSEQ multiplex PCR, and TCRdb holds only the in-frame ones, with some missing. The data contain about 77,000 clones, approximately 82% of them seen just once; the ten biggest clones take up 0.76%. The sequences come from CD4+ or CD8+ T cells sorted from blood, collected in a trial of the OX40 agonist ivuxolimab. These receptors came from an adult with an advanced solid tumor such as melanoma, head and neck, liver or kidney cancer. Each CDR3 is given with its conserved first and last residue. A D gene is named only where the DNA matches it firmly. The size entry is marked missing in some rows and otherwise reads once, few, many or a size class.

D: .
V: TRBV6-4
size: .
J: TRBJ2-1
CDR3: CASSAVGGTTLTEQFF
DNA: TGTGCCAGCAGTGCCGTCGGGGGTACCACCCTTACGGAGCAGTTCTTC

D: .
V: TRBV10-1
size: .
J: TRBJ1-4
CDR3: CASSPTGMGEKLFF
DNA: TGCGCCAGCAGCCCCACAGGGATGGGGGAAAAACTGTTTTTT

D: TRBD1
V: TRBV19
size: .
J: TRBJ2-7
CDR3: CASRDRGSSSYEQYF
DNA: TGTGCCAGTAGGGACAGGGGAAGTTCTTCCTACGAGCAGTACTTC

D: .
V: TRBV19
size: .
J: TRBJ2-1
CDR3: CASRPSRVLTRNEQFF
DNA: TGTGCCAGCCGACCGTCGAGAGTGCTGACACGTAATGAGCAGTTCTTC

D: .
V: TRBV28
size: .
J: TRBJ2-6
CDR3: CASSLPGSGANVLTF
DNA: TGTGCCAGCAGTTTACCCGGGTCTGGGGCCAACGTCCTGACTTTC

D: .
V: TRBV11-3
size: .
J: TRBJ2-2
CDR3: CAIRLGDRNTGELFF
DNA: TGTGCCATCCGCCTTGGGGATAGGAACACCGGGGAGCTGTTTTTT

D: TRBD1
V: TRBV27
size: .
J: TRBJ1-1
CDR3: CASRLARGYTEAFF
DNA: TGTGCCAGCAGGCTCGCCAGGGGGTACACTGAAGCTTTCTTT

D: .
V: TRBV7-2
size: .
J: TRBJ1-3
CDR3: CASSPRGRSDPSGNTIYF
DNA: TGTGCCAGCAGCCCACGGGGCAGGTCGGATCCGTCTGGAAACACCATATATTTT

D: .
V: TRBV5-6
size: .
J: TRBJ2-1
CDR3: CAGIGFSYNEQFF
DNA: TGTGCCGGCATCGGATTTTCCTACAATGAGCAGTTCTTC

D: .
V: TRBV19
size: .
J: TRBJ2-2
CDR3: CASSIDQSNTGELFF
DNA: TGTGCCAGTAGTATAGATCAATCAAACACCGGGGAGCTGTTTTTT

D: .
V: TRBV9
size: .
J: TRBJ2-2
CDR3: CASSLSGYTGELFF
DNA: TGTGCCAGCAGCCTCTCAGGATACACCGGGGAGCTGTTTTTT

D: TRBD1
V: TRBV5-8
size: .
J: TRBJ2-2
CDR3: CASSPGQTTGELFF
DNA: TGTGCCAGCAGCCCGGGACAGACAACCGGGGAGCTGTTTTTT

D: .
V: TRBV15
size: .
J: TRBJ2-5
CDR3: CATSRGTTQETQYF
DNA: TGTGCCACCAGCAGAGGGACGACCCAAGAGACCCAGTACTTC

D: .
V: TRBV7-2
size: once
J: TRBJ2-1
CDR3: CASSSFAVEQFF
DNA: TGTGCCAGCAGCTCTTTCGCGGTTGAGCAGTTCTTC

D: .
V: TRBV4-3
size: .
J: TRBJ1-4
CDR3: CASSQDQTPKGEKLFF
DNA: TGCGCCAGCAGCCAAGATCAAACACCGAAAGGTGAAAAACTGTTTTTT

D: TRBD1
V: TRBV29-1
size: .
J: TRBJ2-5
CDR3: CSVTPGGRETQYF
DNA: TGCAGCGTGACCCCAGGGGGACGGGAGACCCAGTACTTC

D: TRBD1
V: TRBV7-9
size: .
J: TRBJ1-5
CDR3: CASSLGGQLYSNQPQHF
DNA: TGTGCCAGCAGCTTAGGGGGACAGCTCTATAGCAATCAGCCCCAGCATTTT

D: .
V: TRBV5-1
size: .
J: TRBJ1-2
CDR3: CASSLESQVYTF
DNA: TGCGCCAGCAGCTTGGAGTCTCAGGTCTACACCTTC

D: .
V: TRBV7-8
size: medium-sized
J: TRBJ1-2
CDR3: CASSIARGNRYTF
DNA: TGTGCCAGCAGCATCGCCAGGGGAAATCGCTACACCTTC

D: .
V: TRBV4-2
size: .
J: TRBJ2-7
CDR3: CASSQDPLGGLQYF
DNA: TGTGCCAGCAGCCAAGATCCCCTCGGAGGGCTGCAGTACTTC

D: TRBD1
V: TRBV5-1
size: .
J: TRBJ2-5
CDR3: CASSLDRGETQYF
DNA: TGCGCCAGCAGCTTGGACAGGGGGGAGACCCAGTACTTC

D: TRBD2
V: TRBV11-2
size: .
J: TRBJ2-1
CDR3: CASSLDRGLAGGTYNEQFF
DNA: TGTGCCAGCAGCTTAGATCGAGGACTAGCGGGAGGAACCTACAATGAGCAGTTCTTC

D: .
V: TRBV5-1
size: .
J: TRBJ2-7
CDR3: CASSAGTPSYEQYF
DNA: TGCGCCAGCAGCGCCGGGACACCATCCTACGAGCAGTACTTC

D: TRBD1
V: TRBV10-3
size: once
J: TRBJ1-5
CDR3: CAIKDRGDQPQHF
DNA: TGTGCCATCAAGGACAGGGGTGATCAGCCCCAGCATTTT

D: .
V: TRBV18
size: .
J: TRBJ1-6
CDR3: CASSPVSGDPGNSPLHF
DNA: TGTGCCAGCTCACCAGTGAGCGGGGACCCTGGTAATTCACCCCTCCACTTT

D: TRBD2
V: TRBV6-5
size: .
J: TRBJ2-5
CDR3: CASSRGLEETQYF
DNA: TGTGCCAGCAGTCGTGGACTAGAAGAGACCCAGTACTTC

D: TRBD1
V: TRBV18
size: .
J: TRBJ1-6
CDR3: CASSLGQGPTSPLHF
DNA: TGTGCCAGCTCACTGGGACAGGGGCCCACTTCACCCCTCCACTTT

D: .
V: TRBV5-1
size: .
J: TRBJ2-3
CDR3: CASSLGARESTDTQYF
DNA: TGCGCCAGCAGCTTGGGGGCCAGGGAAAGCACAGATACGCAGTATTTT

D: TRBD1
V: TRBV5-1
size: .
J: TRBJ2-7
CDR3: CASRILQGGSYEQYF
DNA: TGCGCCAGCAGGATATTACAGGGGGGATCCTACGAGCAGTACTTC

D: .
V: TRBV2
size: .
J: TRBJ1-2
CDR3: CASRGDIYGYTF
DNA: TGTGCCAGCAGGGGGGACATCTATGGCTACACCTTC

D: .
V: TRBV30
size: .
J: TRBJ1-2
CDR3: CAWSVLQRYTF
DNA: TGTGCCTGGAGTGTATTGCAGCGCTACACCTTC

D: TRBD2
V: TRBV7-8
size: .
J: TRBJ2-7
CDR3: CASSYAGGGRSYEQYF
DNA: TGTGCCAGCAGCTACGCGGGGGGTGGCCGCTCCTACGAGCAGTACTTC

D: .
V: TRBV28
size: .
J: TRBJ2-3
CDR3: CASSSPGGTDTQYF
DNA: TGTGCCAGCAGTAGCCCGGGGGGCACAGATACGCAGTATTTT

D: .
V: TRBV28
size: .
J: TRBJ1-2
CDR3: CASSSGTRHGYTF
DNA: TGTGCCAGCAGTTCCGGGACCCGCCATGGCTACACCTTC

D: .
V: TRBV10-1
size: .
J: TRBJ2-7
CDR3: CASSEGVNYEQYF
DNA: TGCGCCAGCAGTGAGGGGGTCAACTACGAGCAGTACTTC

D: .
V: TRBV21-1
size: .
J: TRBJ2-1
CDR3: CASSKARLADDYNEQFF
DNA: TGTGCCAGCAGCAAAGCTAGGCTAGCGGACGACTACAATGAGCAGTTCTTC

D: .
V: TRBV6-5
size: .
J: TRBJ1-1
CDR3: CASTLGGQMNTEAFF
DNA: TGTGCCAGCACCCTAGGAGGTCAGATGAACACTGAAGCTTTCTTT

D: .
V: TRBV2
size: few
J: TRBJ2-1
CDR3: CASRGRLGGNEQFF
DNA: TGTGCCAGCAGGGGGAGGCTTGGGGGCAATGAGCAGTTCTTC

D: .
V: TRBV10-1
size: .
J: TRBJ1-5
CDR3: CASSDRGPGQPQHF
DNA: TGCGCCAGCAGTGATCGAGGCCCCGGCCAGCCCCAGCATTTT

D: .
V: TRBV9
size: few
J: TRBJ2-6
CDR3: CASSGDGSGANVLTF
DNA: TGTGCCAGCAGCGGCGACGGCTCTGGGGCCAACGTCCTGACTTTC

D: TRBD1
V: TRBV28
size: .
J: TRBJ2-5
CDR3: CASGGTGTGHQETQYF
DNA: TGTGCCAGCGGGGGGACCGGGACAGGACACCAAGAGACCCAGTACTTC

D: .
V: TRBV6-1
size: .
J: TRBJ1-1
CDR3: CASSEAGGPGTEAFF
DNA: TGTGCCAGCAGTGAAGCTGGGGGGCCGGGCACTGAAGCTTTCTTT

D: .
V: TRBV18
size: .
J: TRBJ2-6
CDR3: CASSSDSRGKNVLTF
DNA: TGTGCCAGCTCATCGGACAGCCGTGGAAAAAACGTCCTGACTTTC